This passage covers 21 T cell receptor beta chains from one sample sequenced in a study of T cell responses to AZD1222 COVID-19 vaccine. The table came from immunoSEQ multiplex PCR; TCRdb's copy has only in-frame clones and leaves some out. Here the sample spans tens of thousands of clones, 80% to 90% being singletons. Sequenced material: peripheral blood, taken on day 0 of AZD1222 vaccination. Receptor source: an adult in good health.

The rearrangement joins TRBV4-1 to TRBJ2-2; possibly TRBD2 for D (5 bases). This CDR3 has 15 residues. Looked up from germline, CDR1 is MGHRA and CDR2 is YSYEKL. V gave up 0 bases and J gave up 6 bases, with 11 bases separating them. The CDR3 nucleotides read TGCGCCAGCAGCCAAGATCCTAGCTCGGCCGGGGAGCTGTTTTTT. The encoded protein is CASSQDPSSAGELFF.

This chain joins TRBV7-2 and TRBJ1-2; 9 bases are shared with TRBD1. The CDR3 covers 15 residues. V dropped 5 bases and J dropped 7; count of bases not matched to a gene: 11. Germline V gives CDR1 SGHTA, CDR2 FQGNSA. The CDR3 nucleotides read TGTGCCAGCAGCACCTGGACAGGGGAGGTTGGTGGCTACACCTTC. This translates into CASSTWTGEVGGYTF.

The table lists this clone with a few counts. The chain combines TRBV7-8 with TRBJ2-1; 12 bases are a match to TRBD2. Germline V gives CDR1 SGHVS, CDR2 FQNEAQ. Trimming cost V 5 bases and J 9 bases; bases outside gene matches: 5. The CDR3 has 14 amino acids. This CDR3 reads CASSPSGGAGEQFF. The CDR3 DNA reads as TGTGCCAGCAGCCCTAGCGGGGGGGCCGGTGAGCAGTTCTTC.

This chain links TRBV5-4 with TRBJ2-2; D is undetermined. V lost 0 bases and J lost 4, with 13 bases in between. The germline V gene has CDR1 SGHNT and CDR2 YYREEE (reference sequence). This CDR3 spans 16 amino acids. CDR3 sequence: CASSLGAGPSTGELFF. The CDR3 coding sequence is TGTGCCAGCAGCTTGGGGGCAGGACCTAGCACCGGGGAGCTGTTTTTT.

V is TRBV30 and J is TRBJ1-5, with D uncertain. CDR3 size: 14 residues. Trimming removed 2 bases from V and 8 bases from J, with 16 bases in between. CDR1 and CDR2 from the germline V gene are GTSNPN and SVGIG (reference sequence). The CDR3 nucleotides read TGTGCCTGGAGTCCCCTCGGTGGGATAGAGCCCCAGCATTTT. This translates into CAWSPLGGIEPQHF.

The CDR3 region is CSVSSGTGFGYTF. Here the CDR3 DNA reads TGCAGCGTGTCCTCCGGGACAGGGTTTGGCTACACCTTC. The chain is built from TRBV29-1 and TRBJ1-2; TRBD1 matches at 9 bases. The length of the CDR3 is 13 residues. Germline V gives CDR1 SQVTM, CDR2 ANQGSEA. The junction had 9 bases not matched to a gene; V was cut back by 6 bases and J by 7 bases.

This chain links TRBV6-1 with TRBJ1-3, with D possibly being TRBD1 (6 bases). The CDR3 consists of 15 residues. The germline V and J ends were trimmed by 1 base and 2 bases, with 9 bases remaining between them. The germline V gene has CDR1 MNHNS and CDR2 SASEGT. The CDR3 protein is CASSEDWGPGNTIYF. CDR3 nucleotide sequence: TGTGCCAGCAGTGAAGACTGGGGGCCTGGAAACACCATATATTTT.

The chain uses TRBV14 and TRBJ2-1; D unclear. CDR1 SGHDN and CDR2 FVKESK come from the germline V gene. The V gene lost 6 bases and the J gene lost 0 bases, with 9 bases spanning the gap. This CDR3 comprises 14 residues. CDR3 amino acids: CASSNLSSYNEQFF. CDR3 DNA sequence: TGTGCCAGCAGTAATCTGAGCTCCTACAATGAGCAGTTCTTC.

The rearrangement joins TRBV14 to TRBJ2-1; the D gene is possibly TRBD2 (6 bases). This CDR3 comprises 15 residues. Trimming took 4 bases from V and 7 from J, leaving 17 bases between them. Germline loops: CDR1 SGHDN, CDR2 FVKESK. The CDR3 loop is CASSPNSGRRNEQFF. The CDR3 nucleotides read TGTGCCAGCAGCCCAAACAGTGGGAGGCGGAATGAGCAGTTCTTC.

The rearrangement uses TRBV4-3 and TRBJ1-1; D is ambiguous. The germline V and J ends were trimmed by 1 base and 4 bases, with 25 bases remaining between them. Per germline, CDR1 LGHNA and CDR2 YSLEER. The CDR3 totals 19 residues. DNA of the CDR3: TGCGCCAGCAGCCAAGGAAGCCTCACACCTTCCAAGACGGGCACTGAAGCTTTCTTT. Its translation is CASSQGSLTPSKTGTEAFF.

The V and J genes are TRBV25-1 and TRBJ2-5; TRBD2 aligns across 13 bases. Germline V gene lookup returns CDR1 MGHDK and CDR2 SYGVNS. V lost 5 bases and J lost 4; bases outside the gene matches: 10. CDR3 length: 17 amino acids. The CDR3 DNA reads as TGTGCCAGCAGTAACACACTAGCGGGGGGGCCTGGAGAGACCCAGTACTTC. Protein product: CASSNTLAGGPGETQYF.

The V call is TRBV2, the J call TRBJ1-2; TRBD1 agrees at 10 bases. CDR1 is SNHLY and CDR2 is FYNNEI in the germline V gene. This CDR3 spans 15 amino acids. The trim removed 11 bases at V and 4 bases at J, leaving 13 bases unmatched. The CDR3 protein is CACPRDRGSRYGYTF. The CDR3 DNA reads as TGTGCCTGCCCCCGGGACAGGGGTTCTCGCTATGGCTACACCTTC.

This rearrangement joins TRBV5-1 to TRBJ1-1; D unresolved. CDR3 length equals 12 residues. Germline values: CDR1 SGHRS, CDR2 YFSETQ. Trimming left V 0 bases short and J 5 bases short, with 5 bases between. The CDR3 here is CASSLEGTEAFF. CDR3 DNA: TGCGCCAGCAGCTTGGAAGGGACTGAAGCTTTCTTT.

The chain couples TRBV7-8 to TRBJ1-1, with a possible D match to TRBD1 (6 bases). The germline CDR1 and CDR2 sequences are SGHVS and FQNEAQ. This CDR3 has 18 amino acids. V lost 5 bases and J lost 4, with 26 bases in between. CDR3 in amino acids: CASSARATGLSVGTEAFF. The CDR3 nucleotides read TGTGCCAGCAGCGCCCGAGCAACAGGGCTTAGCGTGGGCACTGAAGCTTTCTTT. The full variable domain, its missing parts supplied by reference TRBV7-8 and TRBJ1-1, is GAGVSQSPRYKVAKRGQDVALRCDPISGHVSLFWYQQALGQGPEFLTYFQNEAQLDKSGLPSDRFFAERPEGSVSTLKIQRTQQEDSAVYLCASSARATGLSVGTEAFFGQGTRLTVV.

The chain uses TRBV6-2 or TRBV6-3 and TRBJ2-3, with 8 bases fitting TRBD2. The CDR3 spans 13 residues. Germline CDR1 MNHEY, CDR2 SVGEGT. Trimming removed 7 bases from V and 8 bases from J; junction bases left unmatched: 8. The CDR3 loop is CASTPGGQGTQYF. In nucleotides, the CDR3 is TGTGCCAGCACCCCGGGGGGGCAGGGTACGCAGTATTTT.

The rearrangement uses TRBV7-2 and TRBJ2-3; 9 nucleotides match TRBD2. The V segment lost 9 bases and the J segment 4 bases; nucleotides outside the gene matches: 17. CDR1 and CDR2 (germline): SGHTA, FQGNSA. The length of the CDR3 is 17 residues. The CDR3 nucleotides are TGTGCCAGTGACCTGGGGATTCATAGCGGGGGAGCAGATACGCAGTATTTT. Residues: CASDLGIHSGGADTQYF.

This chain joins TRBV30 and TRBJ1-1; D call uncertain. From germline, CDR1 is GTSNPN and CDR2 SVGIG (reference sequence). Trimming removed 0 bases at V and 1 base at J, with 6 bases between. The CDR3 runs 13 residues. CDR3 sequence (DNA): TGTGCCTGGAGTGTACACGAGAACACTGAAGCTTTCTTT. Translated: CAWSVHENTEAFF.

V and J are TRBV7-2 and TRBJ2-7, with TRBD2 as a possible D gene (5 bases). The V end was cut by 0 bases, the J end by 5 bases, with 8 bases between. CDR3 length: 13 residues. Germline CDR1 and CDR2: SGHTA and FQGNSA. The CDR3 loop is CASSLAGRDEQYF. CDR3 sequence (DNA): TGTGCCAGCAGCTTAGCGGGGAGAGACGAGCAGTACTTC.

This chain connects TRBV5-1 to TRBJ2-3; D may be TRBD1 (5 bases). V was clipped by 4 bases and J by 2 bases, with 14 bases between them. Germline CDR1 SGHRS, CDR2 YFSETQ. The CDR3 runs 15 residues. The CDR3, as DNA: TGCGCCAGCAGCCCAGGACAAACTAACACAGATACGCAGTATTTT. It translates to CASSPGQTNTDTQYF. Together with reference TRBV5-1 and TRBJ2-3, the CDR3 gives the full variable domain: KAGVTQTPRYLIKTRGQQVTLSCSPISGHRSVSWYQQTPGQGLQFLFEYFSETQRNKGNFPGRFSGRQFSNSRSEMNVSTLELGDSALYLCASSPGQTNTDTQYFGPGTRLTVL.

The chain is built from TRBV19 and TRBJ1-1; tentative D call: TRBD1 (6 bases). Trimming left V 5 bases short and J 5 bases short, with 15 bases between. CDR1 LNHDA and CDR2 SQIVND come from the germline V gene (reference sequence). The CDR3 runs to 14 residues. The CDR3 bases are TGTGCCAGTAGTGGAGGACAGACTAGGACTGAAGCTTTCTTT. This sequence encodes CASSGGQTRTEAFF.

The V call is TRBV4-2, the J call TRBJ1-4; tentatively, D is TRBD1 (5 bases). This CDR3 spans 17 amino acids. Germline CDR1 and CDR2: LGHNA and YNFKEQ. Trimming pared 1 base from V and 0 bases from J, leaving 12 bases between. CDR3 protein: CASSQGRQTATNEKLFF. In nucleotides, the CDR3 is TGTGCCAGCAGCCAAGGGCGACAGACTGCAACTAATGAAAAACTGTTTTTT.